These 17 T cell receptor beta chains came from one sample sequenced in a study of blood T cell repertoires in COVID-19. Clones were sequenced by immunoSEQ multiplex PCR, and TCRdb holds only the in-frame ones, with some missing. Seen here are more than 85,000 clones, nearly 90% observed once, and the top ten hold under 2.5%. Source material: peripheral blood. Source of these receptors: a man aged 50 or older with active COVID-19.

This clone was detected only once. V is TRBV9 and J is TRBJ2-7; 8 bases fit TRBD1. There are 16 residues in the CDR3. The V segment lost 4 bases and the J segment 5 bases; nucleotides outside the gene matches: 14. CDR1 is SGDLS and CDR2 is YYNGEE in the germline V gene. Here the CDR3 DNA reads TGTGCCAGCAGCTCCCTCCGGACAGGGAGAATCAACGAGCAGTACTTC. This codes for CASSSLRTGRINEQYF.

DNA of the CDR3: TGTGCCTGGTCCACCAGCCGGCGGGGGGCCCGGCAGTACTTC. It codes for CAWSTSRRGARQYF. The chain carries TRBV30 and TRBJ2-7; 8 nucleotides align to TRBD2. Germline CDR1 GTSNPN, CDR2 SVGIG (reference sequence). The CDR3 sequence is 14 residues long. J gave up 9 bases and V 5 bases, and 15 bases lay outside the gene matches. Full variable domain (outside the CDR3, taken from reference TRBV30 and TRBJ2-7): SQTIHQWPATLVQPVGSPLSLECTVEGTSNPNLYWYRQAAGRGLQLLFYSVGIGQISSEVPQNLSASRPQDRQFILSSKKLLLSDSGFYLCAWSTSRRGARQYFGPGTRLTVT.

The rearrangement links TRBV9 to TRBJ2-2, with 7 bases matching TRBD1. The CDR3 extends over 16 amino acids. J was trimmed by 0 bases and V by 3 bases; bases with no gene match: 5. CDR1 is SGDLS, CDR2 YYNGEE, per germline. In DNA, the CDR3 is TGTGCCAGCAGCGCCCTGACAGGGCCGAACACCGGGGAGCTGTTTTTT. Amino acids: CASSALTGPNTGELFF. Together with reference TRBV9 and TRBJ2-2, the CDR3 gives the full variable domain: DSGVTQTPKHLITATGQRVTLRCSPRSGDLSVYWYQQSLDQGLQFLIQYYNGEERAKGNILERFSAQQFPDLHSELNLSSLELGDSALYFCASSALTGPNTGELFFGEGSRLTVL.

The chain carries TRBV19 and TRBJ1-1, with 8 bases identical to TRBD1. CDR1 is LNHDA and CDR2 is SQIVND in the germline V gene (reference sequence). J lost 7 bases, V lost 6 bases, and 10 bases had no gene match. The CDR3 contains 14 residues. The CDR3 DNA reads as TGTGCCAGTAGGTGGACAGGGAGGCTGAGTGAAGCTTTCTTT. Translating gives CASRWTGRLSEAFF. Filled out from reference TRBV19 and TRBJ1-1, the complete variable domain reads DGGITQSPKYLFRKEGQNVTLSCEQNLNHDAMYWYRQDPGQGLRLIYYSQIVNDFQKGDIAEGYSVSREKKESFPLTVTSAQKNPTAFYLCASRWTGRLSEAFFGQGTRLTVV.

This clone appeared a single time. The J gene is TRBJ1-2, the V gene TRBV19, with a possible D match to TRBD1 (6 bases). The germline CDR1 and CDR2 sequences are LNHDA and SQIVND (reference sequence). Trimming removed 10 bases from V and 4 bases from J, with 13 bases in between. This CDR3 has 12 amino acids. CDR3 sequence reads: CATRQGTYGYTF. The CDR3 nucleotides are TGTGCCACCCGGCAGGGGACCTATGGCTACACCTTC.

The chain's CDR3 is CASSMARTGDNEQFF. The CDR3 DNA is TGTGCCAGTAGTATGGCTCGGACGGGAGACAATGAGCAGTTCTTC. The rearrangement uses TRBV19 and TRBJ2-1; a weak D match, TRBD2 (6 bases). CDR1 and CDR2 from the germline V gene are LNHDA and SQIVND (reference sequence). The V end was cut by 3 bases, the J end by 5 bases, with 14 bases between. CDR3 length equals 15 residues.

The V call is TRBV19, the J call TRBJ2-7, with D possibly matching TRBD1 (8 bases). Germline assignment: CDR1 LNHDA and CDR2 SQIVND (reference sequence). This CDR3 is built from 14 residues. Trimming took off 5 bases at V and 4 bases at J, with 15 bases between the two ends. CDR3 protein: CASSPGQGGYEQYF. Written as DNA, the CDR3 is TGTGCCAGTAGTCCTGGACAGGGAGGGTACGAGCAGTACTTC.

The chain combines TRBV12-5 with TRBJ1-5, with TRBD1 as a possible D gene (6 bases). The CDR3 runs to 14 residues. Between the trimmed V and J ends, which lost 2 bases and 5 bases, there was a span of 10 bases. Germline V gives CDR1 LGHNT, CDR2 FRNRAP. CDR3 in amino acids: CASGLQGRYQPQHF. CDR3 coding DNA: TGTGCTAGTGGTTTGCAGGGGCGTTATCAGCCCCAGCATTTT.

V and J are TRBV10-3 and TRBJ2-3; TRBD1 is a possible D gene (5 bases). CDR3 length: 15 amino acids. The germline CDR1 and CDR2 sequences are ENHRY and SYGVKD. Trimming left V 2 bases short and J 0 bases short, with 9 bases between. CDR3 nucleotides: TGTGCCATCAGTGAGGGAGACAGCAGCACAGATACGCAGTATTTT. Its translation: CAISEGDSSTDTQYF.

The chain uses TRBV13 and TRBJ1-2; a possible D gene is TRBD1 (5 bases). There are 13 residues in the CDR3. Germline lookup yields CDR1 PRHDT and CDR2 FYEKMQ (reference sequence). V was pared by 3 bases and J by 6 bases, with 11 bases between. The CDR3 nucleotides are TGTGCCAGCAGCTTCGGGGGGTCCGATGGCTACACCTTC. This sequence encodes CASSFGGSDGYTF. Complete variable domain (other parts from reference TRBV13 and TRBJ1-2): AAGVIQSPRHLIKEKRETATLKCYPIPRHDTVYWYQQGPGQDPQFLISFYEKMQSDKGSIPDRFSAQQFSDYHSELNMSSLELGDSALYFCASSFGGSDGYTFGSGTRLTVV.

V is TRBV4-1 and J is TRBJ2-1; D unclear. From germline, CDR1 is MGHRA and CDR2 YSYEKL. V lost 1 base and J 7 bases, leaving 11 bases between the germline ends. The CDR3 runs 14 residues. DNA of the CDR3: TGCGCCAGCAGCCAAGTTGGAGATTGGAATGAGCAGTTCTTC. Encoded protein: CASSQVGDWNEQFF.

Points on this clone: This CDR3 is also generated by other DNA sequences in the sample. This sequence joins TRBV3-1 (or the pseudogene TRBV3-2) and TRBJ1-6; 7 nucleotides agree with TRBD1. CDR3 length: 15 amino acids. The germline gives CDR1 LGHDT, CDR2 YNNKEL (reference sequence). V dropped 1 base and J dropped 4; count of bases not matched to a gene: 1. As DNA, the CDR3 is TGTGCCAGCAGCCAAGGACAGGGTTATAATTCACCCCTCCACTTT. The encoded protein is CASSQGQGYNSPLHF.

The rearrangement uses TRBV7-2 and TRBJ2-3; D gene ambiguous. Trimming removed 0 bases from V and 3 bases from J, with 4 bases in between. The CDR3 consists of 13 residues. Germline CDR1 reads SGHTA; CDR2 reads FQGNSA. CDR3 coding DNA: TGTGCCAGCAGCTTAGCTCGGACAGATACGCAGTATTTT. This gives the protein CASSLARTDTQYF.

The chain couples TRBV19 to TRBJ2-7; D not resolved. This CDR3 region has 13 residues. Per germline, CDR1 LNHDA and CDR2 SQIVND (reference sequence). The ends were cut back, 4 bases at V and 4 bases at J, with 11 bases in the middle. Here the CDR3 DNA reads TGTGCCAGTAGTAACCCTCCCAGGTACGAGCAGTACTTC. Protein sequence: CASSNPPRYEQYF.

This clone has just one count. The rearrangement links TRBV18 to TRBJ1-2; 11 positions agree with TRBD1. The CDR3 runs to 14 residues. V dropped 5 bases and J dropped 8; count of bases not matched to a gene: 7. Germline CDR1 KGHSH, CDR2 LQKENI. The CDR3 DNA follows: TGTGCCAGCTCATCCCCGGGACAGGGGGACGGCTACACCTTC. Encoded protein: CASSSPGQGDGYTF.

This chain uses TRBV7-9 with TRBJ1-3, with D tentatively TRBD1 (6 bases). V lost 0 bases and J 0 bases, leaving 12 bases between the germline ends. The CDR3 runs 17 residues. Looked up from germline, CDR1 is SEHNR and CDR2 is FQNEAQ (reference sequence). The CDR3 bases are TGTGCCAGCAGCTTAGCGCTAGACAGGAGCTCTGGAAACACCATATATTTT. Residues: CASSLALDRSSGNTIYF.

The chain combines TRBV4-1 with TRBJ2-2; TRBD1 matches 8 bases. With V trimmed by 6 bases and J by 4 bases, 7 bases remained unmatched. The CDR3 totals 15 residues. Germline V gives CDR1 MGHRA, CDR2 YSYEKL. CDR3 region: CASSRGQEVTGELFF. CDR3 nucleotide sequence: TGCGCCAGCAGTCGGGGACAGGAGGTCACCGGGGAGCTGTTTTTT.